This TCR beta chain was captured in a study of lymphopenia after photon versus proton radiotherapy. Overall study findings and caveats: After lymphocyte nadir, photon-treated repertoires showed oligoclonal expansion, especially CD8+ Temra. Survival link was tested only in deceased patients; proton benefit remains a possibility. Relative stability marked proton patients; photon patients lost diversity and naive cells. A bigger post-nadir fall in TCR diversity correlated inversely with survival time in deceased patients.

As for this clone: What it binds is unknown.

With V trimmed by 10 bases and J by 4 bases, 7 bases remained unmatched. CDR1 MDHEN and CDR2 SYDVKM come from the germline V gene. This CDR3 has 13 amino acids. The repertoire was sequenced with immunoSEQ multiplex PCR; TCRdb's copy has only in-frame clones and lacks some. The sample yields 70,000 to 95,000 clones, around 80% seen once. This material consisted of peripheral blood, taken from a patient treated with proton-based radiotherapy. The source of this sequence is a man between 60 and 75 years old with pancreatic cancer. This chain links TRBV28 with TRBJ2-1; 7 bases align to TRBD2. The CDR3 loop is CAMASGPYNEQFF. DNA of the CDR3: TGTGCCATGGCTAGCGGCCCGTACAATGAGCAGTTCTTC.